Presented here are 13 T cell receptor beta chains from one specimen sequenced in a study of blood T cell repertoires in COVID-19. Data came from immunoSEQ multiplex PCR; TCRdb stores just in-frame clones and leaves some out. The sample has over 300,000 clones; just over 85% are singletons. The sequencing sample was made of PBMCs or T cells enriched from blood (not recorded which). The source of these receptors is a woman between 18 and 29 years old who had recovered from COVID-19.

This clone was picked up one time. The genes are TRBV5-1 and TRBJ1-4; D unresolved. The germline V gene encodes CDR1 SGHRS and CDR2 YFSETQ. The V and J ends lost 0 bases and 2 bases respectively, with 5 bases between them. The CDR3 contains 14 residues. CDR3 nucleotide sequence: TGCGCCAGCAGCTTGGCTCTTACTAATGAAAAACTGTTTTTT. This translates into CASSLALTNEKLFF.

Written as DNA, the CDR3 is TGTGCCAGCAAGGGTTCGGAGGGAGAGACTGAAGCTTTCTTT. This encodes CASKGSEGETEAFF. The chain joins TRBV6-5 to TRBJ1-1; no firm D call. Germline CDR1 MNHEY, CDR2 SVGAGI. The CDR3 spans 14 residues. V was shortened by 7 bases and J by 5 bases, with 17 bases between the two germline ends.

The count of this clone is one. CDR3 region: CASSEAYSSNQPQHF. CDR3 DNA: TGTGCCAGCAGTGAAGCCTACAGCTCCAATCAGCCCCAGCATTTT. The chain employs TRBV6-1 and TRBJ1-5, with D uncertain. The germline CDR1 and CDR2 sequences are MNHNS and SASEGT. Between the trimmed V and J ends, which lost 0 bases and 3 bases, there was a span of 9 bases. The CDR3 runs to 15 residues.

This clone was detected ten times or more. The V and J genes are TRBV9 and TRBJ1-3, with D perhaps matching TRBD1 (6 bases). This CDR3 comprises 16 residues. The V end was cut by 4 bases, the J end by 2 bases, with 16 bases between. Per the germline V gene, CDR1 is SGDLS and CDR2 is YYNGEE. CDR3 loop: CASSQRGQSAGNTIYF. The CDR3, as DNA: TGTGCCAGCAGCCAACGAGGACAGTCAGCTGGAAACACCATATATTTT.

The CDR3, as DNA: TGTGCCAGCAGCCAACTGATTGACGGACTCGAGGGGCAGTTCTTC. Translated: CASSQLIDGLEGQFF. The chain combines TRBV21-1 with TRBJ2-1; TRBD2, the table's D call, was not compared with the DNA. TRBV21-1 is shown as a pseudogene. This CDR3 has 15 amino acids.

The chain combines TRBV7-9 with TRBJ2-1; 12 bases map to TRBD2. With 4 bases clipped from V and 4 bases from J, the junction kept 5 bases outside the gene matches. CDR1 is SEHNR and CDR2 is FQNEAQ in the germline V gene (reference sequence). The CDR3 sequence is 16 residues long. The CDR3 sequence: CASSSTGTSGYNEQFF. The CDR3 DNA follows: TGTGCCAGCAGCTCCACCGGGACTAGCGGGTACAATGAGCAGTTCTTC.

The rearrangement links TRBV5-1 to TRBJ2-7; 8 bases are a match to TRBD1. The germline CDR1 and CDR2 sequences are SGHRS and YFSETQ. Trimming removed 4 bases from V and 3 bases from J; junction bases left unmatched: 6. The CDR3 extends over 14 amino acids. CDR3 DNA sequence: TGCGCCAGCAGCCCTGGACAGGGAAGCTACGAGCAGTACTTC. It translates to CASSPGQGSYEQYF.

The chain couples TRBV6-5 to TRBJ1-5; 8 bases align to TRBD1. This CDR3 has 13 residues. Germline V lookup: CDR1 MNHEY, CDR2 SVGAGI. The J segment lost 6 bases and the V segment lost 5 bases, leaving 3 bases of the junction unmatched. The CDR3 spells CASSPQGAQPQHF. The CDR3 nucleotides are TGTGCCAGCAGTCCCCAGGGGGCTCAGCCCCAGCATTTT.

The chain links TRBV6-5 to TRBJ2-1; perhaps TRBD2 as D (6 bases). Trimming left V 6 bases short and J 6 bases short, with 15 bases between. The CDR3 is 14 amino acids. Germline V gene sequence: CDR1 MNHEY, CDR2 SVGAGI. The CDR3 DNA sequence: TGTGCCAGCAGCACGGGGAGGATCCCCAATGAGCAGTTCTTC. Translation gives CASSTGRIPNEQFF.

The chain has TRBV5-6 and TRBJ2-1; TRBD1 matches at 9 bases. CDR3 length equals 16 residues. CDR1 is SGHDT, CDR2 YYEEEE, per germline. V shed 4 bases, J shed 2 bases, and the junction held 7 bases outside the gene matches. The CDR3 loop is CASSASQGAPYNEQFF. CDR3 sequence (DNA): TGTGCCAGCAGCGCATCACAGGGGGCGCCCTACAATGAGCAGTTCTTC.

The chain has TRBV5-4 and TRBJ1-1, with D maybe TRBD1 (5 bases). V was pared by 1 base and J by 4 bases, with 14 bases between. The length of the CDR3 is 15 residues. Per the germline V gene, CDR1 is SGHNT and CDR2 is YYREEE (reference sequence). The chain's CDR3 is CASSLSVLRGTEAFF. CDR3 coding DNA: TGTGCCAGCAGCTTGTCGGTATTAAGGGGCACTGAAGCTTTCTTT.

The rearrangement links TRBV11-2 to TRBJ2-7; possible D gene TRBD1, 5 bases. The V gene lost 3 bases and the J gene lost 2 bases, with 11 bases spanning the gap. The CDR3 runs to 14 residues. Germline-derived CDR1 and CDR2 are SGHAT and FQNNGV. CDR3 nucleotides: TGTGCCAGCAGCTTCATACAGGCCCCCTACGAGCAGTACTTC. This codes for CASSFIQAPYEQYF. Complete variable domain (other parts from reference TRBV11-2 and TRBJ2-7): EAGVAQSPRYKIIEKRQSVAFWCNPISGHATLYWYQQILGQGPKLLIQFQNNGVVDDSQLPKDRFSAERLKGVDSTLKIQPAKLEDSAVYLCASSFIQAPYEQYFGPGTRLTVT.

J is TRBJ1-4 and V is TRBV30, with 7 bases lining up with TRBD1. The CDR3 contains 13 residues. Unmatched junction bases numbered 7, after V lost 4 bases and J lost 8 bases. Looked up from germline, CDR1 is GTSNPN and CDR2 is SVGIG (reference sequence). CDR3 DNA: TGTGCCTGGACGACAGGGTTAGGAGAAAAACTGTTTTTT. Amino acids: CAWTTGLGEKLFF.